This T cell receptor (beta chain) was profiled in a study of T-cell reconstitution after alpha-beta-depleted transplantation in children. Study-level results: T cells produced anew were the main source of T-cell counts and diversity one year after transplant. The origin of alpha-beta T cells about two months after transplant was reportedly several hundred expanded graft clones. Surviving recipient T cells and thymic progenitors underlay high day-60 TCRbeta diversity in some patients.

In regard to this clonotype: Its antigen is as yet unknown.

This CDR3 has 17 residues. The germline V and J ends were trimmed by 5 bases and 1 base, with 20 bases remaining between them. The germline CDR1 and CDR2 sequences are ENHRY and SYGVKD. Unique molecular identifiers were incorporated into the prepared TCRbeta library. TCRdb re-derived calls from the PCR reads in MiXCR, one entry per CDR3 protein. The data contain approximately 230,000 distinct CDR3 sequences, roughly a quarter of them singletons. The chain recombines TRBV10-3 with TRBJ1-1, with D possibly being TRBD1 (5 bases). The sample consisted of PBMCs, mostly from graft donor cells, taken 360 days after TCRalphabeta/CD19-depleted stem cell transplant. This clonotype was obtained from a female patient aged 2-10 years who had a stem cell transplant for congenital amegakaryocytic thrombocytopenia, so the T cells may come from the graft donor. The CDR3 DNA is TGTGCCATCAGTCGAGAACGGGGCGTACAGGAGAACACTGAAGCTTTCTTT. Translation: CAISRERGVQENTEAFF.